Listed below are T cell receptor beta chains from one sample, sequenced in a study of cytomegalovirus exposure and HLA in healthy donors. Here immunoSEQ multiplex PCR was the method, and the copy in TCRdb shows in-frame clones only, minus some. The table records around 150,000 clones, more than 75% of them present only once. Sequencing was carried out using PBMCs. These TCRs come from a man aged 35-49 years in good health and CMV-seronegative. The CDR3 runs from the conserved cysteine through the conserved F or W. A D gene is named only where the DNA matches it firmly. For some rows the clone size is stated as once, few or many, or as a class when expanded; others skip it.

V	J	D	size	length	CDR3	DNA
TRBV6-1	TRBJ2-5	TRBD2	.	17	CASSGGGRGLYQETQYF	TGTGCCAGCAGTGGGGGAGGGAGGGGCCTGTACCAAGAGACCCAGTACTTC
TRBV5-1	TRBJ2-7	TRBD1	.	15	CASSLTGGHGYEQYF	TGCGCCAGCAGCTTGACAGGGGGCCACGGGTACGAGCAGTACTTC
TRBV9	TRBJ2-1	TRBD2	.	14	CASSVGLAGVRQFF	TGCGCCAGCAGCGTAGGACTAGCGGGAGTGCGGCAGTTCTTC
TRBV7-2	TRBJ2-2	TRBD2	.	16	CASSPGLAGATGELFF	TGTGCCAGCAGCCCGGGACTAGCGGGAGCGACCGGGGAGCTGTTTTTT
TRBV28	TRBJ2-7	TRBD2	.	18	CASSLSGGLYTLGYEQYF	TGTGCCAGCAGTTTATCGGGGGGACTATATACCCTAGGCTACGAGCAGTACTTC
TRBV9	TRBJ2-1	TRBD1	.	14	CASSGQLQGSEQFF	TGTGCCAGCAGCGGGCAACTACAGGGGTCAGAGCAGTTCTTC
TRBV4-1	TRBJ1-2	TRBD1	.	15	CASSQPGQSNYGYTF	TGCGCCAGCAGCCAGCCGGGACAGTCTAACTATGGCTACACCTTC
TRBV2	TRBJ2-7	.	.	12	CASSGGYYEQYF	TGTGCCAGCAGTGGAGGATACTACGAGCAGTACTTC
TRBV10-1	TRBJ2-1	TRBD2	.	15	CASSVGLANYNEQFF	TGCGCCAGCAGTGTGGGACTAGCGAACTACAATGAGCAGTTCTTC
TRBV2	TRBJ1-2	.	once	15	CASSDGAGVNYGYTF	TGTGCCAGCAGTGATGGGGCAGGGGTCAACTATGGCTACACCTTC
TRBV28	TRBJ2-3	TRBD2	.	15	CASSAGLAGGYGKYF	TGTGCCAGCAGTGCAGGACTAGCGGGAGGGTACGGGAAGTATTTT
TRBV7-9	TRBJ2-1	TRBD2	.	15	CASSIRASGGDEQFF	TGTGCCAGCAGCATCCGGGCCTCCGGGGGGGATGAGCAGTTCTTC
TRBV5-5	TRBJ2-7	TRBD2	.	16	CASSLGLAGEGVEQYF	TGTGCCAGCAGCTTGGGGCTAGCGGGAGAGGGTGTCGAGCAGTACTTC